The rows below give T cell receptor beta chains drawn from one sample of a study of T cells in Graves' hyperthyroidism and ophthalmopathy. TCRdb independently ran MiXCR on the multiplex PCR reads; one entry per CDR3 protein. The sample carries around 800,000 distinct CDR3 sequences, around 39% recorded once. Sequencing was done on a sample of blood. The receptors derive from a man aged 18 to 30 with Graves' hyperthyroidism. CDR3s include the opening cysteine and the closing phenylalanine or tryptophan. The D gene is left open where the match is weak. Where a row states a size, it is once, few, many or the class of an expanded clone; other rows omit it.

J: TRBJ1-2
V: TRBV20-1
D: NA
size: NA
CDR3: CSASLGNYGYTF
DNA: TGCAGTGCTAGTCTGGGGAACTATGGCTACACCTTC

J: TRBJ2-2
V: TRBV7-8
D: TRBD2
size: NA
CDR3: CASSSGLAGGAAGELFF
DNA: TGTGCCAGCAGCTCGGGACTAGCGGGAGGCGCGGCCGGGGAGCTGTTTTTT

J: TRBJ2-6
V: TRBV15
D: NA
size: many
CDR3: CATSRAGPGANGANVLTF
DNA: TGTGCCACCAGCAGAGCGGGCCCAGGGGCGAACGGGGCCAACGTCCTGACTTTC

J: TRBJ1-1
V: TRBV7-9
D: NA
size: many
CDR3: CASSFVLGNTEAFF
DNA: TGTGCCAGCAGCTTTGTACTGGGAAACACTGAAGCTTTCTTT

J: TRBJ2-3
V: TRBV15
D: NA
size: NA
CDR3: CATSRVPGGVGYVTTDTQYF
DNA: TGTGCCACCAGCAGAGTTCCAGGCGGTGTAGGCTACGTTACAACAGATACGCAGTATTTT

J: TRBJ1-2
V: TRBV27
D: TRBD1
size: NA
CDR3: CASRGTGRSYGYTF
DNA: TGTGCCAGCAGAGGGACAGGAAGGAGCTATGGCTACACCTTC

J: TRBJ2-5
V: TRBV29-1
D: NA
size: NA
CDR3: CSVLGAGEETQYF
DNA: TGCAGCGTTCTGGGGGCGGGAGAAGAGACCCAGTACTTC

J: TRBJ2-3
V: TRBV10-1
D: TRBD1
size: NA
CDR3: CASSTGERADTQYF
DNA: TGCGCCAGCAGTACAGGGGAAAGAGCAGATACGCAGTATTTT

J: TRBJ1-2
V: TRBV7-2
D: TRBD1
size: many
CDR3: CASSSTGTEINTF
DNA: TGTGCCAGCAGCTCGACCGGGACAGAGATTAACACCTTC

J: TRBJ1-1
V: TRBV5-1
D: NA
size: NA
CDR3: CASSLVGQLNTEAFF
DNA: TGCGCCAGCAGCTTGGTGGGACAACTGAACACTGAAGCTTTCTTT

J: TRBJ1-3
V: TRBV2
D: NA
size: few
CDR3: CASSQWGNTIYF
DNA: TGTGCCAGCAGCCAATGGGGGAACACCATATATTTT

J: TRBJ1-2
V: TRBV6-1
D: NA
size: few
CDR3: CASTKDRNSYGYTF
DNA: TGTGCCAGCACAAAGGACAGAAATAGCTATGGCTACACCTTC

J: TRBJ2-2
V: TRBV6-1
D: NA
size: NA
CDR3: CASKRTTNTGELFF
DNA: TGTGCCAGCAAGAGGACGACCAACACCGGGGAGCTGTTTTTT

J: TRBJ2-6
V: TRBV9
D: TRBD2
size: NA
CDR3: CASSPGGGQGANVLTF
DNA: TGTGCCAGCAGCCCCGGCGGGGGGCAAGGGGCCAACGTCCTGACTTTC

J: TRBJ1-5
V: TRBV25-1
D: NA
size: NA
CDR3: CALQAGGNQPQHF
DNA: TGTGCTCTTCAGGCGGGAGGCAATCAGCCCCAGCATTTT

J: TRBJ1-6
V: TRBV9
D: NA
size: few
CDR3: CASSDSRSNSPLHF
DNA: TGTGCCAGCAGCGATTCGAGAAGCAATTCACCCCTCCACTTT